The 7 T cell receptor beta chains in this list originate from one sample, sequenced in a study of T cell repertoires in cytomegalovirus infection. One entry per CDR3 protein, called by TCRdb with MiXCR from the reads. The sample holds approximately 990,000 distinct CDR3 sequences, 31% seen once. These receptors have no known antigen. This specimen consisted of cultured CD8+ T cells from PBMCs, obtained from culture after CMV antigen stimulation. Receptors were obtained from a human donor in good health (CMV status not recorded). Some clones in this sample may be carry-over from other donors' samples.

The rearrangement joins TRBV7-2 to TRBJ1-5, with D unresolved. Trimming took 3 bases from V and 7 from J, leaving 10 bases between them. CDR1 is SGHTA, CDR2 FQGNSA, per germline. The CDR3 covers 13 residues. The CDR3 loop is CASSFGLVQPQHF. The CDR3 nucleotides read TGTGCCAGCAGCTTCGGCCTTGTCCAGCCCCAGCATTTT. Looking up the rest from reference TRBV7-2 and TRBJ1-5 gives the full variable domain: GAGVSQSPSNKVTEKGKDVELRCDPISGHTALYWYRQSLGQGLEFLIYFQGNSAPDKSGLPSDRFSAERTGGSVSTLTIQRTQQEDSAVYLCASSFGLVQPQHFGDGTRLSIL.

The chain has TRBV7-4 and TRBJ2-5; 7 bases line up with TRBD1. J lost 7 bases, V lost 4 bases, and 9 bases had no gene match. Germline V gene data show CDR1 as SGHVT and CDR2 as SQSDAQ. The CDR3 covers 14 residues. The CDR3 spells CASSSRQGVGTQYF. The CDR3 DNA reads TGTGCCAGCAGCTCAAGACAGGGCGTCGGGACCCAGTACTTC.

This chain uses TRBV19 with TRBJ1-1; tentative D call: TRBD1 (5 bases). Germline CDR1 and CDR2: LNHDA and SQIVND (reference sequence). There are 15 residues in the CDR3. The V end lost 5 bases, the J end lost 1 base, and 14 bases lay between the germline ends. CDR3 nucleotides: TGTGCCAGTAGTGCCGACAGCGGGGGGAACACTGAAGCTTTCTTT. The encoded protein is CASSADSGGNTEAFF.

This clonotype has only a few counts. The chain's CDR3 is CASSLASSASYNEQFF. CDR3 DNA sequence: TGCGCCAGCAGCTTGGCTAGTAGCGCGAGCTACAATGAGCAGTTCTTC. V gene TRBV5-1 combines with J gene TRBJ2-1; tentative D call: TRBD2 (5 bases). The CDR3 has 16 residues. Between the trimmed V and J ends, which lost 0 bases and 3 bases, there was a span of 13 bases. Germline V gene lookup returns CDR1 SGHRS and CDR2 YFSETQ. The complete variable domain, with remaining parts taken from reference TRBV5-1 and TRBJ2-1, reads KAGVTQTPRYLIKTRGQQVTLSCSPISGHRSVSWYQQTPGQGLQFLFEYFSETQRNKGNFPGRFSGRQFSNSRSEMNVSTLELGDSALYLCASSLASSASYNEQFFGPGTRLTVL.

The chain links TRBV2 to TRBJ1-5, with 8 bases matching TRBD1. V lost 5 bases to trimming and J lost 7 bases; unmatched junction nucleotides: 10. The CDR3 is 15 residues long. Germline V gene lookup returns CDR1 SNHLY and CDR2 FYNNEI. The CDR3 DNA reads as TGTGCCAGCAGTCCCGGACAGGGTGAGGAACAGCCCCAGCATTTT. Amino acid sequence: CASSPGQGEEQPQHF.

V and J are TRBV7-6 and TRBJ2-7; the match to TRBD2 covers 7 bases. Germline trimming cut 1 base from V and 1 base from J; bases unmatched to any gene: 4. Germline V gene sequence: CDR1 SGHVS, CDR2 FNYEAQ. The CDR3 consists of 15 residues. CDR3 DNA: TGTGCCAGCAGCTTAGATTTGGGGGGGTCCTACGAGCAGTACTTC. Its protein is CASSLDLGGSYEQYF. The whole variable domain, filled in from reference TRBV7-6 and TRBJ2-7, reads GAGVSQSPRYKVTKRGQDVALRCDPISGHVSLYWYRQALGQGPEFLTYFNYEAQQDKSGLPNDRFSAERPEGSISTLTIQRTEQRDSAMYRCASSLDLGGSYEQYFGPGTRLTVT.

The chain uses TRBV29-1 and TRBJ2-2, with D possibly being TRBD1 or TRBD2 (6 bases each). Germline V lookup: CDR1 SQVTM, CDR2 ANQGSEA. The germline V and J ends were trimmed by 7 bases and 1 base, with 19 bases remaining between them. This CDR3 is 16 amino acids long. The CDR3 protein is CSALRGDGQNTGELFF. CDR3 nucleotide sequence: TGCAGCGCTCTAAGGGGGGACGGGCAGAACACCGGGGAGCTGTTTTTT.